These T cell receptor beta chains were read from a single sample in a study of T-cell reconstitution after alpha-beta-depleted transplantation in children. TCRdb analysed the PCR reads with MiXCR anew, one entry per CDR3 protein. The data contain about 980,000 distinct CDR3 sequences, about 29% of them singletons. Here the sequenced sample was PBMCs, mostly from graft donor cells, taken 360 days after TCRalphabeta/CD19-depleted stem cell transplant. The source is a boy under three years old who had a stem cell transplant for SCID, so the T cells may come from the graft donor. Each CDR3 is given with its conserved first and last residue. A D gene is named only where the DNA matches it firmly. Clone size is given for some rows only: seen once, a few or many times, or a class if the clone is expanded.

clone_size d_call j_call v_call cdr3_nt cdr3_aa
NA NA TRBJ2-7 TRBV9 TGTGCCAGCAGCCCCCGGATGGCCACCCGAGAGCAGTACTTC CASSPRMATREQYF
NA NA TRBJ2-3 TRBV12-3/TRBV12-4 TGTGCCAGCAGTTTGTTCCAGTCCACAGATACGCAGTATTTT CASSLFQSTDTQYF
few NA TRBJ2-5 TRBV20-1 TGCAGTGCTAGCGCGCAGACCCAAGAGACCCAGTACTTC CSASAQTQETQYF
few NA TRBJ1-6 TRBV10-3 TGTGCCATCAGCTCCCCTCCGGGCCCTGGAGGGTCCTATAATTCACCCCTCCACTTT CAISSPPGPGGSYNSPLHF
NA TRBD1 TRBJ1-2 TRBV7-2 TGTGCCAGCAGCCCGGCAGGGGGGAGCTATGGCTACACCTTC CASSPAGGSYGYTF
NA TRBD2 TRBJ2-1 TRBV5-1 TGCGCCAGCAGCCCAACTTATGGGGGGGGAACAAATGAGCAGTTCTTC CASSPTYGGGTNEQFF
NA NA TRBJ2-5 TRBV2 TGTGCCAGCAGTGCCTCTTTCGTCTGGGAGGAGACCCAGTACTTC CASSASFVWEETQYF
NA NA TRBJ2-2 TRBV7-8 TGTGCCAGCAGCTTACTGGGGGACCCACATTCTAACACCGGGGAGCTGTTTTTT CASSLLGDPHSNTGELFF
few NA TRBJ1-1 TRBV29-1 TGCAGCGTCGTGGCTTCGAGGCAGAACACTGAAGCTTTCTTT CSVVASRQNTEAFF
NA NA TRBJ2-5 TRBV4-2 TGTGCCAGCAGCCAATCAGACGGTTCTAGGACCCAGTACTTC CASSQSDGSRTQYF
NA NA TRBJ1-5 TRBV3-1 TGTGCCAGCAGCCAAGGCCTGAGGTGGTACAGGCCCCAGCATTTT CASSQGLRWYRPQHF
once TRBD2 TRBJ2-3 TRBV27 TGTGCCAGCAGCCGTCGGCTAGCGGGGGTTTACACAGATACGCAGTATTTT CASSRRLAGVYTDTQYF
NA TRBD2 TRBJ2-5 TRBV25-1 TGTGCCAGCAGTGATTTACTAGCGGGGGGGCGGGAGACCCAGTACTTC CASSDLLAGGRETQYF
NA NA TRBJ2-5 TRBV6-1 TGTGCCAGCAGGGCCCCGAGGGCCAGAGGAGGTCAGGAGACCCAGTACTTC CASRAPRARGGQETQYF
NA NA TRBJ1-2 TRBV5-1 TGCGCCAGCAGCTTGGAGCAGGGACATGGCTACACCTTC CASSLEQGHGYTF
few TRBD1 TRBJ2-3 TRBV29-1 TGCAGCGCATCGGCACAGGGGACGACAGATACGCAGTATTTT CSASAQGTTDTQYF
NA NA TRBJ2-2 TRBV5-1 TGCGCCAGCAGCACATCCAACGCGGCCGGGGAGCTGTTTTTT CASSTSNAAGELFF
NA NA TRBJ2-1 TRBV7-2 TGTGCCAGCAGCTTCCGGGGAAGGGGGGTTGAGCAGTTCTTC CASSFRGRGVEQFF
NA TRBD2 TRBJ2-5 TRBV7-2 TGTGCCAGCAGCTTAGGAGGCCTAGCGGGGCTCCAAGAGACCCAGTACTTC CASSLGGLAGLQETQYF
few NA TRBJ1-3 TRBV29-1 TGCAGCGTTGAAGATGTTCGGGGGGGAAACACCATATATTTT CSVEDVRGGNTIYF
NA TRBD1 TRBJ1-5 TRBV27 TGTGCCAGCAGTTTAACGCGCAGGGGGGGTATCAATCAGCCCCAGCATTTT CASSLTRRGGINQPQHF
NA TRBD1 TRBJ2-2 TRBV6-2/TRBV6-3 TGTGCCAGCACCAAGGAGCTGGGACAGGGGACCCTTCGCGCCGGGGAGCTGTTTTTT CASTKELGQGTLRAGELFF
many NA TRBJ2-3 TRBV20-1 TGCAGTGCTAGAGTCACAGATACGCAGTATTTT CSARVTDTQYF
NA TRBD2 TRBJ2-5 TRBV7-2 TGTGCCAGCAGCTTACCCGGGACTAGTAGAGAGACCCAGTACTTC CASSLPGTSRETQYF
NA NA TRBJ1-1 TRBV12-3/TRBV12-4 TGTGCCAGCAGTTCTAGCTGGGGGAACACTGAAGCTTTCTTT CASSSSWGNTEAFF
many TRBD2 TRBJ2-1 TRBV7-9 TGTGCCAGCAGCTTAGTAGCGGGGGTCTACAATGAGCAGTTCTTC CASSLVAGVYNEQFF
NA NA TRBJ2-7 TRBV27 TGTGCCAGCAGTTTTTCCCAGGGAGAGCAGTACTTC CASSFSQGEQYF
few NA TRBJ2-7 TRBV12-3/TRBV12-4 TGTGCCAGCAGCGATATCAGGGGCGAGCAGTACTTC CASSDIRGEQYF
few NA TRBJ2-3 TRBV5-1 TGCGCCAGCAGCTTTAGTGTGGGAGATACGCAGTATTTT CASSFSVGDTQYF
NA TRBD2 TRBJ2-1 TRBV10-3 TGTGCCATCAGTGAGCGCTACTACTCAGCGGGGGGGGTCAATGAGCAGTTCTTC CAISERYYSAGGVNEQFF
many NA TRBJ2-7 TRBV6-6 TGTGCCACGGCCGAGGGGGTAAAGCAGTACTTC CATAEGVKQYF
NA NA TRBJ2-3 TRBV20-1 TGCTGTGCTAGAGATCGTAGGACTGGGGCAGTCACAGATACGCAGTATTTT CCARDRRTGAVTDTQYF
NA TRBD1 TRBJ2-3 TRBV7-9 TGTGCCAGCAGCTTAGGTACAGGGGCGGGAGATACGCAGTATTTT CASSLGTGAGDTQYF
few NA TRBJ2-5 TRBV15 TGTGCCACCAGCAGAGCCCTCGCCCTTAACCAGTACTTC CATSRALALNQYF
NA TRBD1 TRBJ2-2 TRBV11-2 TGTGCCAGCAGCTTGGGACAGACAGCCACCGGGGAGCTGTTTTTT CASSLGQTATGELFF
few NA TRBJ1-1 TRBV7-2 TGTGCCAGCAGCTTAAGCGTAGACAGGCTGAACACTGAAGCTTTCTTT CASSLSVDRLNTEAFF
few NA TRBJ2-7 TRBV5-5 TGTGCCAGCAGCTTTAATCCGGAAATCCTCTCCTACGAGCAGTACTTC CASSFNPEILSYEQYF
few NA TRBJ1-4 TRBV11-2 TGTGCCAGCAGCGCCCCGGGACATGTCTTTGGAAATGAAAAACTGTTTTTT CASSAPGHVFGNEKLFF
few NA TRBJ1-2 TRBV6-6 TGTGCCAGCAGTTACTCGGGAGTGCAGGGCTACACCTTC CASSYSGVQGYTF
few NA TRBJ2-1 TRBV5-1 TGCGCCAGCAGCCCTGGGGGGCAATCCTACAATGAGCAGTTCTTC CASSPGGQSYNEQFF
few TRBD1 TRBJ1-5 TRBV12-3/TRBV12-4 TGTGCCAGCAGTCCGACAGGGGCTCAGAATCAGCCCCAGCATTTT CASSPTGAQNQPQHF
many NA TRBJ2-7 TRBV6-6 TGTGCCAGCAGTAACCGAAGGTACGAGCAGTACTTC CASSNRRYEQYF
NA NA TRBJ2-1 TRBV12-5 TGTGCTAGTGGTTCGAGCTCCTACAATGAGCAGTTCTTC CASGSSSYNEQFF
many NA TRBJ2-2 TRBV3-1 TGTGCCAGCAGCCAAGAGGCAGGGTACACCGGGGAGCTGTTTTTT CASSQEAGYTGELFF
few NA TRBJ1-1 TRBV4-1 TGCGCCAGCAGCCAAGACTGGGGCGGAACAGGGAGCGGAGCTTTCTTT CASSQDWGGTGSGAFF
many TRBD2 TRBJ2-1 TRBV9 TGTGCCAGCAGCGTAGCTAGCGGGGGGGTATCCCATGAGCAGTTCTTC CASSVASGGVSHEQFF
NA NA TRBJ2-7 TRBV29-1 NA CSVEKWGLLERVQYF
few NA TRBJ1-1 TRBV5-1 TGCGCCAGCAGCTTGGGACAGCGATACACTGAAGCTTTCTTT CASSLGQRYTEAFF
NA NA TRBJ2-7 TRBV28 TGTGCCAGCAGTTTAACCCCCAGGGTGAGGGGCTACGAGCAGTACTTC CASSLTPRVRGYEQYF